The 3 T cell receptor beta chains below come from one sample, sequenced in a study of blood T cell repertoires in COVID-19. TCRdb's copy holds only in-frame clones and misses some; the assay was immunoSEQ multiplex PCR. The profile shows 97,000 or so clones, around nine tenths of them singletons. The sequencing input was peripheral blood. These receptors were taken from a woman between 45 and 65 years old with COVID-19, enrolled during active disease.

The table lists this clone with a few counts. V gene TRBV5-1 combines with J gene TRBJ2-2; 9 bases match TRBD1. Germline values: CDR1 SGHRS, CDR2 YFSETQ. CDR3 length: 15 amino acids. The J segment lost 6 bases and the V segment lost 0 bases, leaving 3 bases of the junction unmatched. The CDR3 region has the DNA TGCGCCAGCAGCTTGGGAGGGACAGGGCCCGGGGAGCTGTTTTTT. It is translated as CASSLGGTGPGELFF. The entire variable domain, with the rest obtained from reference TRBV5-1 and TRBJ2-2, is as follows: KAGVTQTPRYLIKTRGQQVTLSCSPISGHRSVSWYQQTPGQGLQFLFEYFSETQRNKGNFPGRFSGRQFSNSRSEMNVSTLELGDSALYLCASSLGGTGPGELFFGEGSRLTVL.

The chain carries TRBV7-6 and TRBJ1-3; D perhaps matches TRBD1 (6 bases). V lost 1 base and J 3 bases, leaving 10 bases between the germline ends. The CDR3 has 15 amino acids. Looked up from germline, CDR1 is SGHVS and CDR2 is FNYEAQ. The CDR3 is CASSLGGGIGNTIYF. The DNA of the CDR3 is TGTGCCAGCAGCTTAGGAGGGGGAATTGGAAACACCATATATTTT.

This chain uses TRBV27 with TRBJ2-7; D is perhaps TRBD1 (5 bases). Germline V lookup: CDR1 MNHEY, CDR2 SMNVEV (reference sequence). The CDR3 has 15 amino acids. V was shortened by 2 bases and J by 1 base, with 12 bases between the two germline ends. CDR3 bases: TGTGCCAGCAGTTTAGGGGCAGGGCCATCCTACGAGCAGTACTTC. Protein product: CASSLGAGPSYEQYF.